The next 19 T cell receptor beta chains were all read from a single sample in a study of spatial heterogeneity in lung cancer. Using its own MiXCR run on the 5' RACE reads, TCRdb lists one record per CDR3 protein. The data hold around 37,000 distinct CDR3 sequences, with 6.5% to 9% observed a single time. Time point denoted: sample taken at primary tumor resection. Sequenced material: PBMCs, taken at surgery. These receptors originate from a female donor with early-stage non-small cell lung cancer.

This clonotype appeared once. This clone may be a read error of a much larger clone one base away. As the CDR3 is not closed by the conserved phenylalanine or tryptophan, this likely results from a read error. The chain carries TRBV19 and TRBJ2-1, with TRBD2 matching 7 bases. CDR1 and CDR2 (germline): LNHDA, SQIVND (reference sequence). This CDR3 comprises 13 residues. J lost 6 bases, V lost 5 bases, and 4 bases had no gene match. The CDR3 loop reads CASSETSFNEQFL. The CDR3 DNA reads TGTGCCAGTAGTGAGACTAGCTTCAATGAGCAGTTCTTG.

This clonotype was counted a few times. This rearrangement joins TRBV3-1 to TRBJ1-1; D is uncertain. Trimming stripped 2 bases from V and 3 bases from J, with 7 bases between. This CDR3 region has 13 residues. Germline V CDR1 and CDR2: LGHDT, YNNKEL (reference sequence). In DNA form, the CDR3 reads TGTGCCAGCAGCCAACGTAGAGACACTGAAGCTTTCTTT. It encodes CASSQRRDTEAFF.

The chain employs TRBV20-1 and TRBJ2-1, with TRBD2 identical over 7 bases. The J segment lost 13 bases and the V segment lost 1 base, leaving 10 bases of the junction unmatched. Germline V CDR1 and CDR2: DFQATT, SNEGSKA (reference sequence). The CDR3 totals 13 residues. In nucleotides, the CDR3 is TGCAGTGCTAGAGTAATTGGGGGGGAGCTTCAGTTCTTC. Its translation is CSARVIGGELQFF.

This clonotype has at least ten counts. The V call is TRBV7-2, the J call TRBJ2-1, with 10 bases aligning to TRBD2. V trimming: 4 bases; J trimming: 1 base; junction bases outside the gene matches: 4. There are 16 residues in the CDR3. Germline V gene lookup returns CDR1 SGHTA and CDR2 FQGNSA. The DNA for the CDR3 is TGTGCCAGCAGCTCAGGACTAGCGGTGTCCTACAATGAGCAGTTCTTC. Its translation: CASSSGLAVSYNEQFF.

This clonotype was found many times. The gene calls are TRBV6-5 and TRBJ2-3; 9 bases agree with TRBD2. This CDR3 has 16 residues. V lost 10 bases and J lost 4; bases outside the gene matches: 15. Per germline, CDR1 MNHEY and CDR2 SVGAGI. CDR3 DNA: TGTGCCACCCGCCCTTCTCTAGCGGGATGGGCAGATACGCAGTATTTT. Its translation: CATRPSLAGWADTQYF.

This clonotype appeared many times. The chain carries TRBV28 and TRBJ1-5; D is ambiguous. CDR3 length equals 14 residues. The germline V and J ends were trimmed by 4 bases and 0 bases, with 7 bases remaining between them. CDR1 is MDHEN and CDR2 is SYDVKM in the germline V gene. The CDR3 sequence: CASSSGYSNQPQHF. CDR3 DNA: TGTGCCAGCAGTTCCGGCTATAGCAATCAGCCCCAGCATTTT.

The J gene is TRBJ2-5, the V gene TRBV5-1, with a possible D match to TRBD1 (5 bases). Trimming stripped 4 bases from V and 0 bases from J, with 10 bases between. From germline, CDR1 is SGHRS and CDR2 YFSETQ. The CDR3 is made up of 14 amino acids. DNA of the CDR3: TGCGCCAGCAGCATACAGGAGTACCAAGAGACCCAGTACTTC. Protein sequence: CASSIQEYQETQYF.

This clonotype was found many times. This chain links TRBV28 with TRBJ2-7, with D perhaps matching TRBD2 (6 bases). The CDR3 covers 11 residues. Germline values: CDR1 MDHEN, CDR2 SYDVKM. V was pared by 6 bases and J by 8 bases, with 11 bases between. CDR3 loop: CASSTGLQQYF. The CDR3 nucleotides are TGTGCCAGCAGCACGGGACTCCAGCAGTACTTC.

This clonotype was seen many times. This chain connects TRBV7-9 to TRBJ2-4; TRBD2 matches at 8 bases. CDR1 and CDR2 (germline): SEHNR, FQNEAQ (reference sequence). The CDR3 length is 14 residues. V lost 5 bases to trimming and J lost 8 bases; unmatched junction nucleotides: 8. The CDR3 loop is CASSPKTSADIQYF. CDR3 nucleotides: TGTGCCAGCAGCCCCAAGACTAGCGCGGACATTCAGTACTTC.

Notes on this clonotype: Being one base from a much bigger clone, this may be a read error. The chain couples TRBV7-9 to TRBJ1-2, with TRBD1 as a possible D gene (5 bases). Germline assignment: CDR1 SEHNR and CDR2 FQNEAQ (reference sequence). The CDR3 extends over 14 amino acids. V shed 5 bases and J shed 7 bases, with 17 bases lying between them. CDR3: CASSPWDWEGGYTF. CDR3 coding DNA: TGTGCCAGCAGCCCATGGGACTGGGAAGGTGGCTACACCTTC.

This clonotype turned up a few times. The V call is TRBV5-1, the J call TRBJ1-6; D not certain. This CDR3 is 14 amino acids long. Germline CDR1 is SGHRS and CDR2 is YFSETQ. Trimming stripped 0 bases from V and 9 bases from J, with 10 bases between. The CDR3 DNA is TGCGCCAGCAGCTTGGATCAGGAAATTTCACCCCTCCACTTT. It encodes CASSLDQEISPLHF.

This clonotype was recorded a few times. The V gene is TRBV24-1, the J gene TRBJ1-6; tentatively, D is TRBD1 (6 bases). Trimming removed 7 bases at V and 0 bases at J, with 21 bases between. The CDR3 is 19 residues long. Germline CDR1 is KGHDR and CDR2 is SFDVKD. The CDR3 here is CATRSTRGHPYSYNSPLHF. CDR3 sequence (DNA): TGTGCCACCAGGTCAACGAGGGGACACCCATACTCCTATAATTCACCCCTCCACTTT.

This clonotype has at least ten counts. CDR3 nucleotide sequence: TGTGCCAGCAGTCCCCCCAACCGGGAGCACAATGAGCAGTTCTTC. Translating it yields CASSPPNREHNEQFF. The chain combines TRBV6-2 or TRBV6-3 with TRBJ2-1; TRBD2 might be the D (6 bases). The ends were cut back, 5 bases at V and 5 bases at J, with 16 bases in the middle. Germline assignment: CDR1 MNHEY and CDR2 SVGEGT. The CDR3 loop spans 15 amino acids.

This clonotype was counted only a few times. The gene calls are TRBV7-2 and TRBJ2-1; no reliable D call. Per the germline V gene, CDR1 is SGHTA and CDR2 is FQGNSA. This CDR3 is 14 amino acids long. Trimming pared 8 bases from V and 3 bases from J, leaving 14 bases between. The CDR3 spells CASLPNIGYNEQFF. The CDR3 DNA reads TGTGCCAGCTTACCTAACATCGGCTACAATGAGCAGTTCTTC.

This clonotype appeared many times. V gene TRBV29-1 combines with J gene TRBJ1-4, with D perhaps TRBD1 (5 bases). Germline-derived CDR1 and CDR2 are SQVTM and ANQGSEA. The CDR3 is 12 amino acids. Deletions cut 4 bases from V and 8 bases from J, with 11 bases between. The CDR3 here is CSVVETDEKLFF. CDR3 in DNA: TGCAGCGTTGTTGAGACAGACGAAAAACTGTTTTTT.

This clonotype is medium-sized within its sample. The chain has TRBV12-3 or TRBV12-4 and TRBJ2-7; D may be TRBD1 (5 bases). CDR3 length equals 15 residues. Trimming removed 5 bases from V and 6 bases from J, with 20 bases in between. Here the CDR3 DNA reads TGTGCCAGCAGTGGCGAATGGGGCTCCCAGTCCGAGCAGTACTTC. Translation gives CASSGEWGSQSEQYF.

This clonotype occurred many times. The rearrangement links TRBV9 to TRBJ2-7, with 9 bases that match TRBD1. There are 15 residues in the CDR3. Germline loops: CDR1 SGDLS, CDR2 YYNGEE. V shed 0 bases and J 7 bases; nucleotides not matched to a gene: 8. This chain's CDR3 is CASSVDGTGQWEQYF. The CDR3 DNA reads TGTGCCAGCAGCGTAGATGGGACAGGGCAATGGGAGCAGTACTTC.

The chain combines TRBV29-1 with TRBJ2-3; D uncertain. Per the germline V gene, CDR1 is SQVTM and CDR2 is ANQGSEA. This CDR3 has 14 residues. Trimming removed 6 bases at V and 0 bases at J, with 13 bases between. The CDR3 DNA reads as TGCAGCGTCAACCGGGCTCAGAGCACAGATACGCAGTATTTT. Translated: CSVNRAQSTDTQYF.

This clonotype appeared many times. The chain links TRBV5-1 to TRBJ2-1; 14 nucleotides agree with TRBD2. CDR3 length: 14 amino acids. Germline V gene sequence: CDR1 SGHRS, CDR2 YFSETQ. V gave up 4 bases and J gave up 14 bases; unmatched junction bases: 8. This CDR3 reads CASSPMGLAGVEFF. CDR3 nucleotide sequence: TGCGCCAGCAGCCCCATGGGACTAGCGGGGGTAGAGTTCTTC.